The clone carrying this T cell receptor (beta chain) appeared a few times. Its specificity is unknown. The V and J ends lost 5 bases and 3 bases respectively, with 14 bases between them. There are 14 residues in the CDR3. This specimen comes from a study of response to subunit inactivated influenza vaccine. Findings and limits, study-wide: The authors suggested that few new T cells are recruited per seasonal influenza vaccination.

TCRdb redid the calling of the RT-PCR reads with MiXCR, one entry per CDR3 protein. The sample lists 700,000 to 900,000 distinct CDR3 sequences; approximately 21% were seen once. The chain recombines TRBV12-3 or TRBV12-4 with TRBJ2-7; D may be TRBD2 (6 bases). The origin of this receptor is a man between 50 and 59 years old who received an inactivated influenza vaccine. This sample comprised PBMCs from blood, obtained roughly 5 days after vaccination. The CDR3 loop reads CASSAGLGVYEQYF. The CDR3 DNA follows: TGTGCCAGCAGTGCGGGACTTGGGGTCTACGAGCAGTACTTC.